This T cell receptor (beta chain) stems from a study of OX40 agonist ivuxolimab in advanced cancers. With respect to the entire study: Ivuxolimab, which targeted the costimulatory receptor OX40 (CD134), was an agonistic, fully human IgG2 monoclonal antibody. Intravenous ivuxolimab was administered to patients every 2 weeks at six dose levels: 0.01, 0.1, 0.3, 1.5, 3 and 10 mg/kg. Of the roughly 54 dose-escalation patients, hepatocellular carcinoma was present in about 20, melanoma in around 15, renal cell carcinoma in 9 and head and neck cancer in 9. In the dose-escalation cohort, around four fifths of patients were male, and the mean age was 60 years with a range of about 20 to 80. Prior anti-PD-1, anti-PD-L1 or anti-CTLA-4 therapy was permitted, and checkpoint inhibitors had been received by more than 35% of dose-escalation patients. Partial responses were achieved by three dose-escalation patients, of whom one had hepatocellular carcinoma and two had cutaneous melanoma. The point of sequencing TCRbeta in the periphery was to test whether ivuxolimab changed TCR sequence diversity and drove clonal T-cell expansion. The paper reports the monotherapy dose-escalation portion (N of about 54 patients) of the phase I ivuxolimab trial.

Genomic DNA was extracted from sorted cells for sequencing of the TCRbeta CDR3 region. The immunoSEQ Assay was used for sequencing of TCRbeta CDR3 regions. Not all clones reach the TCRdb copy of this immuneACCESS table, which keeps in-frame sequences only. Checked studies attribute under half of the gap to unresolved V genes and leave the rest unexplained. This sample lists about 66,000 clones; roughly 85% were detected once. The top ten clones comprise over 6.5% of the sample. Patients with a history of autoimmune disease or receiving systemic immunosuppression were excluded from the trial. Peripheral blood for TCR sequencing was drawn from every dose cohort at baseline, at cycle 4 day 1 and at cycle 7 day 1. Samples came from an open-label, multicenter, first-in-human phase I dose-escalation trial of ivuxolimab. Adults with locally advanced or metastatic head and neck squamous cell, hepatocellular, melanoma or renal cell carcinoma were enrolled in the trial. CD4+ and CD8+ T cells were sorted separately from peripheral blood before TCR sequencing.

Summary of the overall study and its limitations: The antigen specificity of the peripheral T cells that underwent clonal expansion was not determined. Clonal expansion of both CD4+ and CD8+ blood T cells was observed from baseline to week 6 at doses 0.1 to 3.0 mg/kg. Partial responders in the 0.1-3.0 mg/kg groups had among the lowest normalized peripheral clonal expansion, especially among CD8+ T cells. On average, CD8+ T cells showed more expanded clones than CD4+ T cells after ivuxolimab. Low levels of normalized T-cell clonal expansion were also seen in some patients who did not respond.

CDR1 MDHEN and CDR2 SYDVKM are derived from the germline V gene. CDR3 length: 17 amino acids, cysteine to phenylalanine. Only the CDR3 portion is preserved as DNA: 51 bases, with reading frame beginning at the first base. The germline ends are 11 bases apart after V is trimmed by 0 bases and J by 2 bases. Concerning this clone: This receptor's antigen is unknown. Base qualities are not at hand, and no much larger clone is one base apart.

The sample in question was CD4+ or CD8+ T cells sorted from blood, obtained in a trial of the OX40 agonist ivuxolimab. This receptor chain uses TRBV28 and TRBJ2-6, with a weak D call of TRBD2 (5 bases match). The clonotype was recovered from an adult with an advanced solid tumor such as melanoma, head and neck, liver or kidney cancer. The CDR3 region has the sequence CASSLWGEGAGANVLTF. Here is the DNA: TGTGCCAGCAGTTTATGGGGAGAGGGTGCTGGGGCCAACGTCCTGACTTTC.